This passage covers 25 T cell receptor beta chains from one sample sequenced in a study of blood T cell repertoires in COVID-19. The repertoire was sequenced with immunoSEQ multiplex PCR; TCRdb's copy has only in-frame clones and lacks some. The sample carries 150,000 to 170,000 clones, 65% to 90% recorded once. Sequenced: peripheral blood. These receptor sequences come from an older woman with COVID-19, enrolled during active disease.

This chain uses TRBV29-1 with TRBJ1-1; a weak D match, TRBD1 (6 bases). V was trimmed by 8 bases and J by 11 bases, leaving 24 bases between them. Germline loops: CDR1 SQVTM, CDR2 ANQGSEA. The CDR3 is 13 amino acids. CDR3 sequence (DNA): TGCAGCTCTACCGGGACACGAGCGTCCCTCGCTTTCTTT. Residues: CSSTGTRASLAFF.

This clone was seen just once. The V and J genes are TRBV11-2 and TRBJ1-1; D is uncertain. Germline lookup yields CDR1 SGHAT and CDR2 FQNNGV. The CDR3 is made up of 12 amino acids. The germline V and J ends were trimmed by 1 base and 4 bases, with 4 bases remaining between them. DNA for the CDR3: TGTGCCAGCAGCTTAGCAGTCACTGAAGCTTTCTTT. Translated, it gives CASSLAVTEAFF.

The chain recombines TRBV5-1 with TRBJ2-7, with 11 bases identical to TRBD1. Germline V gene lookup returns CDR1 SGHRS and CDR2 YFSETQ. CDR3 size: 14 residues. Trimming cost V 4 bases and J 6 bases; bases outside gene matches: 6. The CDR3 DNA follows: TGCGCCAGCAGCCCCGGACAGGGGGCTGGCGAGCAGTACGTC. This sequence encodes CASSPGQGAGEQYV.

The V gene is TRBV6-2 or TRBV6-3, the J gene TRBJ1-1, with a weak D call TRBD1 (6 bases). CDR1 is MNHEY, CDR2 SVGEGT, per germline. V lost 4 bases and J lost 4, with 16 bases in between. This CDR3 has 15 residues. In nucleotides, the CDR3 is TGTGCCAGCAGTTCAGCAGGGGCGGGAGTCACTGAAGCTTTCTTT. This translates into CASSSAGAGVTEAFF.

CDR3 sequence (DNA): TGCAGCGTTGACGACAGTGGGACTGAAGCTTTCTTT. It encodes CSVDDSGTEAFF. This chain links TRBV29-1 with TRBJ1-1, with D possibly being TRBD1 (5 bases). This CDR3 contains 12 residues. The germline V gene encodes CDR1 SQVTM and CDR2 ANQGSEA. V lost 3 bases and J lost 5, with 10 bases in between.

This clone was seen more than once but under ten times. The CDR3 region is CASTKRGLGNTIYF. DNA for the CDR3: TGTGCCAGCACCAAAAGGGGGCTTGGAAACACCATATATTTT. The V call is TRBV5-6, the J call TRBJ1-3; TRBD1 aligns across 7 bases. The germline V gene encodes CDR1 SGHDT and CDR2 YYEEEE. V gave up 6 bases and J gave up 3 bases; unmatched junction bases: 6. This CDR3 spans 14 amino acids.

V usage is TRBV5-1 and J usage is TRBJ1-2; TRBD1 aligns across 7 bases. From germline, CDR1 is SGHRS and CDR2 YFSETQ. The CDR3 covers 12 residues. J lost 8 bases, V lost 4 bases, and 5 bases had no gene match. CDR3 sequence (DNA): TGCGCCAGCAGCAGAGACAGGGAGGGCTACACCTTC. Protein: CASSRDREGYTF.

This chain links TRBV10-3 with TRBJ2-3; no firm D call. Germline V gene lookup returns CDR1 ENHRY and CDR2 SYGVKD. The V end lost 0 bases, the J end lost 1 base, and 8 bases lay between the germline ends. This CDR3 has 15 residues. CDR3 sequence (DNA): TGTGCCATCAGTGAGTCGGAGTGGGGCACAGATACGCAGTATTTT. Translation: CAISESEWGTDTQYF.

The chain employs TRBV18 and TRBJ1-3; 7 bases match TRBD1. The CDR3 sequence is 17 residues long. In germline, CDR1 is KGHSH, CDR2 LQKENI. Unmatched junction bases numbered 9, after V lost 4 bases and J lost 0 bases. Written as DNA, the CDR3 is TGTGCCAGCTCACTCCGGGACAGTGGATTCTCTGGAAACACCATATATTTT. Residues: CASSLRDSGFSGNTIYF.

J is TRBJ1-1 and V is TRBV3-1 (or the pseudogene TRBV3-2); 8 bases are shared with TRBD1. Germline CDR1 is LGHDT and CDR2 is YNNKEL (reference sequence). V was pared by 4 bases and J by 6 bases, with 10 bases of the junction left unmatched. The CDR3 is 15 residues long. The CDR3 DNA reads TGTGCCAGCAGCCGCGGACAGGGACGGGTCGCTGAAGCTTTCTTT. Translating it yields CASSRGQGRVAEAFF.

This clone came up once. This sequence joins TRBV5-5 and TRBJ1-6, with 8 bases fitting TRBD1. The CDR3 covers 15 residues. Germline V gene lookup returns CDR1 SGHKS and CDR2 YYEKEE (reference sequence). V dropped 5 bases and J dropped 8; count of bases not matched to a gene: 9. CDR3 DNA sequence: TGTGCCAGCAGTATTTGGACAGGGCCAGATTCACCCCTCCACTTT. It codes for CASSIWTGPDSPLHF.

The J gene is TRBJ1-3, the V gene TRBV3-1 (or the pseudogene TRBV3-2); 7 positions agree with TRBD1. Trimming cost V 5 bases and J 2 bases; bases outside gene matches: 0. This CDR3 contains 13 residues. Germline CDR1 and CDR2: LGHDT and YNNKEL (reference sequence). The CDR3 DNA reads TGTGCCAGCAGCGACAGGGCTGGAAACACCATATATTTT. It translates to CASSDRAGNTIYF.

A single count supports this clone. The J gene is TRBJ1-4, the V gene TRBV9; TRBD1 agrees at 12 bases. Trimming at V came to 4 bases and at J to 6 bases, leaving 7 bases not matched to a gene. Per germline, CDR1 SGDLS and CDR2 YYNGEE. The CDR3 is 16 residues long. The CDR3 DNA follows: TGTGCCAGCAGCACCACGGGACAGGGGGCTTATGAAAAACTGTTTTTT. Protein sequence: CASSTTGQGAYEKLFF.

This chain connects TRBV7-3 to TRBJ2-1, with 15 bases lining up with TRBD2. The CDR3 totals 17 residues. Germline V lookup: CDR1 SGHTA, CDR2 FQGTGA. The junction had 8 bases not matched to a gene; V was cut back by 6 bases and J by 5 bases. The CDR3 loop reads CASSSRGLAGGNNEQFF. The CDR3 bases are TGTGCCAGCAGTTCTAGGGGACTAGCGGGAGGTAACAATGAGCAGTTCTTC.

V usage is TRBV7-2 and J usage is TRBJ2-7, with 10 bases aligning to TRBD1. Germline assignment: CDR1 SGHTA and CDR2 FQGNSA. J was trimmed by 4 bases and V by 5 bases; bases with no gene match: 5. The CDR3 has 14 amino acids. The CDR3 nucleotides read TGTGCCAGCAGCATAGACAGGGGGCGGTACGAGCAGTACTTC. Translation: CASSIDRGRYEQYF. Variable domain in full (rest from reference TRBV7-2 and TRBJ2-7): GAGVSQSPSNKVTEKGKDVELRCDPISGHTALYWYRQSLGQGLEFLIYFQGNSAPDKSGLPSDRFSAERTGGSVSTLTIQRTQQEDSAVYLCASSIDRGRYEQYFGPGTRLTVT.

The table lists this clone with a count of one. This rearrangement joins TRBV5-1 to TRBJ2-7; D is perhaps TRBD1 (8 bases). V was pared by 0 bases and J by 5 bases, with 12 bases between. CDR1 is SGHRS and CDR2 is YFSETQ in the germline V gene. This CDR3 is 14 amino acids long. The CDR3 nucleotides are TGCGCCAGCAGCTTGGGACAGGGGAGGGACGAGCAGTACTTC. Amino acids: CASSLGQGRDEQYF. Full variable domain (remainder filled in from reference TRBV5-1 and TRBJ2-7): KAGVTQTPRYLIKTRGQQVTLSCSPISGHRSVSWYQQTPGQGLQFLFEYFSETQRNKGNFPGRFSGRQFSNSRSEMNVSTLELGDSALYLCASSLGQGRDEQYFGPGTRLTVT.

This chain uses TRBV18 with TRBJ2-7; 12 nucleotides agree with TRBD1. The CDR3 contains 21 residues. Germline CDR1 reads KGHSH; CDR2 reads LQKENI. V gave up 1 base and J gave up 0 bases; unmatched junction bases: 16. The DNA for the CDR3 is TGTGCCAGCTCACCACTGAGACAACCGGGACAGGGGGCGCGGGTCTCCTACGAGCAGTACGTC. This translates into CASSPLRQPGQGARVSYEQYV.

J is TRBJ2-1 and V is TRBV14; possibly TRBD1 for D (6 bases). Germline V CDR1 and CDR2: SGHDN, FVKESK. This CDR3 is built from 17 residues. V was trimmed by 4 bases and J by 8 bases, leaving 24 bases between them. Here the CDR3 reads CASSPEPTGWVGDEQFF. For the CDR3, the DNA is TGTGCCAGCAGCCCCGAACCTACAGGGTGGGTTGGGGATGAGCAGTTCTTC.

This rearrangement joins TRBV3-1 (or the pseudogene TRBV3-2) to TRBJ1-1, with 9 positions matching TRBD1. There are 16 residues in the CDR3. Per germline, CDR1 LGHDT and CDR2 YNNKEL (reference sequence). V shed 4 bases and J 0 bases; nucleotides not matched to a gene: 6. The CDR3 here is CASSPGQGWMNTEAFF. The CDR3 bases are TGTGCCAGCAGCCCAGGACAGGGGTGGATGAACACTGAAGCTTTCTTT.

The J gene is TRBJ2-3, the V gene TRBV9, with TRBD2 as a possible D gene (6 bases). The germline V gene encodes CDR1 SGDLS and CDR2 YYNGEE. CDR3 length equals 16 residues. V lost 0 bases to trimming and J lost 7 bases, with 18 bases between them. Written as DNA, the CDR3 is TGTGCCAGCAGCGTAGGGAAACTAGCTTCCCCCTATACGCAGTATTTT. This encodes CASSVGKLASPYTQYF. Full variable domain (remainder filled in from reference TRBV9 and TRBJ2-3): DSGVTQTPKHLITATGQRVTLRCSPRSGDLSVYWYQQSLDQGLQFLIQYYNGEERAKGNILERFSAQQFPDLHSELNLSSLELGDSALYFCASSVGKLASPYTQYFGPGTRLTVL.

The V gene is TRBV30, the J gene TRBJ1-2; 10 bases align to TRBD1. The junction had 7 bases not matched to a gene; V was cut back by 7 bases and J by 2 bases. The germline V gene has CDR1 GTSNPN and CDR2 SVGIG (reference sequence). The CDR3 is 14 amino acids. In nucleotides, the CDR3 is TGTGCCTCGCCCCCGGGACAGGGGAACTATGGCTACACCTTC. Protein product: CASPPGQGNYGYTF.

V is TRBV21-1 and J is TRBJ1-1; TRBD1, the table's D call, lacks a check against the DNA. TRBV21-1 is a pseudogene locus. The CDR3 is 14 residues long. The CDR3 spells CASSTRTSRTEAFF. In DNA, the CDR3 is TGTGCCAGCAGCACGAGGACAAGCCGAACTGAAGCTTTCTTT.

V and J are TRBV18 and TRBJ1-3; the D gene is possibly TRBD1 (5 bases). This CDR3 region has 15 residues. The V gene lost 6 bases and the J gene lost 3 bases, with 15 bases spanning the gap. Germline V gives CDR1 KGHSH, CDR2 LQKENI. The CDR3 nucleotides read TGTGCCAGCTCCGACCAATCCCAGGGTGGAAACACCATATATTTT. Amino acid sequence: CASSDQSQGGNTIYF. Full variable domain (remainder filled in from reference TRBV18 and TRBJ1-3): NAGVMQNPRHLVRRRGQEARLRCSPMKGHSHVYWYRQLPEEGLKFMVYLQKENIIDESGMPKERFSAEFPKEGPSILRIQQVVRGDSAAYFCASSDQSQGGNTIYFGEGSWLTVV.

CDR3 loop: CASSSDKNTGELFF. CDR3 sequence (DNA): TGTGCCAGCAGCTCCGACAAAAACACCGGGGAGCTGTTTTTT. This chain joins TRBV11-3 and TRBJ2-2, with D uncertain. Germline CDR1 and CDR2: SGHNT and YENEEA. The CDR3 is 14 residues long. Trimming left V 4 bases short and J 2 bases short, with 8 bases between.

The V gene is TRBV2, the J gene TRBJ1-5; TRBD1 matches at 8 bases. The CDR3 spans 16 residues. The germline V gene encodes CDR1 SNHLY and CDR2 FYNNEI. V was clipped by 7 bases and J by 4 bases; unmatched bases: 12. CDR3 DNA: TGTGCCAGCACCTCTGCATATACAGGGGGGAATCAGCCCCAGCATTTT. This encodes CASTSAYTGGNQPQHF.